These 24 T cell receptor beta chains were all obtained from the same sample, sequenced in a study of T cell repertoires in cytomegalovirus infection. TCRdb reanalysed the reads using MiXCR and keeps one entry per CDR3 protein. The sample yields hundreds of thousands of distinct CDR3 sequences, around 24% seen once. The sequenced sample consisted of CD8+ T cells from PBMCs. These receptors were collected from a human donor in good health (CMV status not recorded). Some clones in this sample may be carry-over from other donors' samples.

The table lists this clonotype with a few counts. The chain joins TRBV4-1 to TRBJ2-1, with 7 nucleotides matching TRBD2. CDR1 MGHRA and CDR2 YSYEKL come from the germline V gene. The CDR3 spans 15 residues. The J segment lost 5 bases and the V segment lost 0 bases, leaving 4 bases of the junction unmatched. The CDR3 DNA sequence: TGCGCCAGCAGCCAAGATCCGGGGGGAGACAATGAGCAGTTCTTC. This sequence encodes CASSQDPGGDNEQFF.

Many counts were recorded for this clonotype. CDR3 nucleotide sequence: TGTGCCAGCAGCTTAGGGTTTAGCGGGGCAGCGGAAGAGACCCAGTACTTC. This gives the protein CASSLGFSGAAEETQYF. The chain couples TRBV7-6 to TRBJ2-5; 8 nucleotides align to TRBD2. The germline CDR1 and CDR2 sequences are SGHVS and FNYEAQ. This CDR3 contains 17 residues. The ends lost 1 base at V and 3 bases at J; junction bases unmatched: 10.

The CDR3 region is CSARASGPKETQYF. CDR3 nucleotide sequence: TGCAGTGCTAGAGCTAGCGGGCCCAAAGAGACCCAGTACTTC. This chain uses TRBV20-1 with TRBJ2-5, with 8 bases aligning to TRBD2. With 1 base clipped from V and 3 bases from J, the junction kept 4 bases outside the gene matches. This CDR3 is built from 14 residues. Germline V gives CDR1 DFQATT, CDR2 SNEGSKA (reference sequence).

This clonotype has a handful of counts. This chain uses TRBV10-3 with TRBJ1-1; 7 bases match TRBD1. V lost 6 bases to trimming and J lost 5 bases; unmatched junction nucleotides: 9. In germline, CDR1 is ENHRY, CDR2 SYGVKD. The CDR3 totals 14 residues. The CDR3 loop reads CAISDAGGWTEAFF. DNA for the CDR3: TGTGCCATCAGCGACGCAGGGGGATGGACTGAAGCTTTCTTT.

The chain combines TRBV5-5 with TRBJ2-3; no definite D call. The germline gives CDR1 SGHKS, CDR2 YYEKEE (reference sequence). Trimming removed 6 bases from V and 3 bases from J, with 20 bases in between. The CDR3 runs 16 residues. In DNA form, the CDR3 reads TGTGCCAGCACTCTGCAGGTACAATCGTGGACAGATACGCAGTATTTT. Translated, it gives CASTLQVQSWTDTQYF.

This clonotype was recorded once. The CDR3 loop is CASSSQGGGEAFF. The CDR3 DNA reads TGTGCCAGCAGCTCACAGGGCGGCGGTGAAGCTTTCTTT. The chain is built from TRBV6-5 and TRBJ1-1, with a weak D call TRBD1 (6 bases). CDR3 length equals 13 residues. Germline-derived CDR1 and CDR2 are MNHEY and SVGAGI. V shed 6 bases and J shed 7 bases, with 15 bases lying between them.

This clonotype was picked up a small number of times. V and J are TRBV10-2 and TRBJ2-2; the D gene is possibly TRBD1 (5 bases). This CDR3 region has 14 residues. From germline, CDR1 is WSHSY and CDR2 SAAADI. The V and J ends lost 7 bases and 4 bases respectively, with 13 bases between them. CDR3 DNA: TGCGCCAGCACCCCGAGGACAACCACCGGGGAGCTGTTTTTT. Translating gives CASTPRTTTGELFF.

Details on this clonotype: This sequence may be a read error, since a much larger clone differs from it by one base. The missing conserved phenylalanine or tryptophan at the end of this CDR3 makes a read error likely. V usage is TRBV11-2 and J usage is TRBJ2-5, with D possibly being TRBD1 (5 bases). Germline V gene sequence: CDR1 SGHAT, CDR2 FQNNGV. The CDR3 sequence is 16 residues long. V was cut by 1 base and J by 3 bases, with 15 bases left in between. In DNA form, the CDR3 reads TGTGCCAGCAGCTTAGGTACTCGGACACAGGAAGAGACCCAGTACTAC. Translated, it gives CASSLGTRTQEETQYY.

The rearrangement links TRBV15 to TRBJ1-5; D is ambiguous. V was pared by 2 bases and J by 3 bases, with 11 bases between. The germline gives CDR1 LNHNV, CDR2 YYDKDF (reference sequence). The CDR3 consists of 15 residues. This CDR3 is CATSRSRLVNQPQHF. The CDR3 DNA follows: TGTGCCACCAGCAGAAGCAGGTTGGTCAATCAGCCCCAGCATTTT.

For this clonotype: This could be a read error, since a much larger clone is one nucleotide away. This rearrangement joins TRBV7-4 to TRBJ2-7; 8 bases agree with TRBD1. Germline V gene sequence: CDR1 SGHVT, CDR2 SQSDAQ. This CDR3 is 16 amino acids long. With 5 bases clipped from V and 0 bases from J, the junction kept 9 bases outside the gene matches. The CDR3 DNA reads TGTGCCAGCAGCCCGACAGGGGAAATCCACTCCTACGAGCAGTACGTC. This encodes CASSPTGEIHSYEQYV.

Concerning this clonotype: Possible read error: a much larger clone is one base away. This chain joins TRBV7-2 and TRBJ2-7, with D perhaps TRBD1 or TRBD2 (5 bases each). The CDR3 is 15 residues long. Germline-derived CDR1 and CDR2 are SGHTA and FQGNSA. The CDR3 DNA reads TGTTCCAGCAGCTTAGAGGGGCTAGGGGCCCACGAGCAGTACTTC. Translated, it gives CSSSLEGLGAHEQYF.

This clonotype was counted between two and nine times. The chain links TRBV6-2 or TRBV6-3 to TRBJ2-1; no firm D call. Germline lookup yields CDR1 MNHEY and CDR2 SVGEGT. V gave up 4 bases and J gave up 5 bases, with 9 bases separating them. The CDR3 runs 13 residues. This CDR3 reads CASSWGINNEQFF. CDR3 DNA: TGTGCCAGCAGTTGGGGTATCAACAATGAGCAGTTCTTC.

This clonotype was recorded at least ten times. J is TRBJ2-2 and V is TRBV7-9; the D gene is possibly TRBD2 (6 bases). CDR3 size: 20 residues. The V end lost 6 bases, the J end lost 3 bases, and 29 bases lay between the germline ends. The V gene's germline CDR1 is SEHNR and CDR2 FQNEAQ (reference sequence). For the CDR3, the DNA is TGTGCCAGCAGTAGAGACCGGAGGGTGGTTACCTCCAGGTACACCGGGGAGCTGTTTTTT. Protein sequence: CASSRDRRVVTSRYTGELFF.

This clonotype was seen repeatedly, ten times or more. The J gene is TRBJ2-3, the V gene TRBV7-2; 11 bases align to TRBD1. The V gene end was trimmed by 5 bases and the J gene end by 6 bases; junction bases not matched to a gene: 10. CDR1 and CDR2 (germline): SGHTA, FQGNSA. This CDR3 is 16 amino acids long. CDR3 amino acids: CASSLEWTGGIDTQYF. In nucleotides, the CDR3 is TGTGCCAGCAGCCTAGAATGGACAGGGGGCATTGATACGCAGTATTTT.

This clonotype has a handful of counts. V usage is TRBV10-3 and J usage is TRBJ1-1; D unresolved. This CDR3 region has 11 residues. The V and J ends lost 6 bases and 3 bases respectively, with 5 bases between them. Germline CDR1 and CDR2: ENHRY and SYGVKD. The CDR3 DNA reads TGTGCCATCAGGGATTACACTGAAGCTTTCTTT. Protein sequence: CAIRDYTEAFF.

This clonotype was seen a few times. The rearrangement joins TRBV2 to TRBJ2-6; D gene ambiguous. Germline CDR1 and CDR2: SNHLY and FYNNEI. CDR3 length: 19 residues. V lost 1 base to trimming and J lost 0 bases, with 16 bases between them. The DNA of the CDR3 is TGTGCCAGCAGTGAAGGCCCCCAGGTTTTCAGCTCTGGGGCCAACGTCCTGACTTTC. Its translation: CASSEGPQVFSSGANVLTF.

The rearrangement joins TRBV6-6 to TRBJ1-1, with D possibly matching TRBD1 (6 bases). Per the germline V gene, CDR1 is MNHNY and CDR2 is SVGAGI (reference sequence). The CDR3 length is 16 residues. Trimming pared 2 bases from V and 0 bases from J, leaving 13 bases between. The CDR3 DNA reads as TGTGCCAGCAGTTACCATCCGGGACATATGAACACTGAAGCTTTCTTT. The encoded protein is CASSYHPGHMNTEAFF.

The chain links TRBV6-4 to TRBJ1-2, with D possibly matching TRBD1 (5 bases). Germline CDR1 and CDR2: MRHNA and SNTAGT. The CDR3 consists of 14 residues. Trimming took off 5 bases at V and 6 bases at J, with 16 bases between the two ends. CDR3 in amino acids: CASSPRAGSDGYTF. In DNA form, the CDR3 reads TGTGCCAGCAGTCCCAGGGCAGGGTCGGATGGCTACACCTTC.

Remarks on this clonotype: Possible read error: a much larger clone is one base away. The CDR3 ends on some other residue instead of the conserved phenylalanine or tryptophan, so this is likely a read error. The rearrangement joins TRBV7-9 to TRBJ2-7; D not certain. The germline V gene encodes CDR1 SEHNR and CDR2 FQNEAQ (reference sequence). V shed 2 bases and J shed 6 bases, with 8 bases lying between them. The CDR3 spans 12 residues. CDR3 region: CASSLSRLEQYS. CDR3 DNA sequence: TGTGCCAGCAGCTTAAGTCGCCTCGAGCAGTACTCC.

As for this clonotype: A read error may explain this, as a much larger clone is one base away. This chain joins TRBV12-3 or TRBV12-4 and TRBJ1-5; perhaps TRBD1 as D (5 bases). The CDR3 contains 15 residues. CDR3: CASRRGSYSNQSQHF. The CDR3 DNA follows: TGTGCCAGCAGACGGGGCTCCTATAGCAATCAGTCCCAGCATTTT.

The J gene is TRBJ2-3, the V gene TRBV20-1; 9 nucleotides line up with TRBD2. The CDR3 runs 13 residues. Unmatched junction bases numbered 2, after V lost 6 bases and J lost 1 base. Germline V CDR1 and CDR2: DFQATT, SNEGSKA (reference sequence). As DNA, the CDR3 is TGCAGTGCGAGCGGGGGGCGCACAGATACGCAGTATTTT. Its protein product is CSASGGRTDTQYF.

The chain couples TRBV20-1 to TRBJ1-2, with D possibly being TRBD1 (6 bases). Between the trimmed V and J ends, which lost 4 bases and 0 bases, there was a span of 12 bases. This CDR3 spans 14 amino acids. Germline V gene data show CDR1 as DFQATT and CDR2 as SNEGSKA (reference sequence). The CDR3 spells CSATWTESNYGYTF. CDR3 DNA sequence: TGCAGTGCTACTTGGACAGAGTCTAACTATGGCTACACCTTC.

The J gene is TRBJ2-5, the V gene TRBV5-6, with D perhaps matching TRBD2 (7 bases). Germline values: CDR1 SGHDT, CDR2 YYEEEE. V was clipped by 3 bases and J by 4 bases, with 10 bases between them. The CDR3 is made up of 13 amino acids. CDR3 loop: CASSWGGPETQYF. As DNA, the CDR3 is TGTGCCAGCAGCTGGGGGGGGCCAGAGACCCAGTACTTC. Looking up the rest from reference TRBV5-6 and TRBJ2-5 gives the full variable domain: DAGVTQSPTHLIKTRGQQVTLRCSPKSGHDTVSWYQQALGQGPQFIFQYYEEEERQRGNFPDRFSGHQFPNYSSELNVNALLLGDSALYLCASSWGGPETQYFGPGTRLLVL.

CDR3 protein: CASSYSNPLISNEQYF. In nucleotides, the CDR3 is TGTGCCAGCAGTTACTCGAATCCACTCATATCCAACGAGCAGTACTTC. This chain joins TRBV6-5 and TRBJ2-7; D gene unclear. Per the germline V gene, CDR1 is MNHEY and CDR2 is SVGAGI. V lost 0 bases to trimming and J lost 5 bases, with 17 bases between them. The CDR3 covers 16 residues.